This T cell receptor (beta chain) was sequenced for a study of T-cell memory formation after mild COVID-19. Sample barcodes and UMIs were carried by the TCR alpha and TCR beta cDNA libraries that 5'RACE generated with constant-segment primers. MiXCR, applied by TCRdb to the 5' RACE reads, yields one record per CDR3 protein. There are 280,000 or so distinct CDR3 sequences in the sample; 7.5% to 9.5% occur only once, and less than 25% lies in the top ten. In the case of this clonotype: The antigen is undetermined.

V shed 4 bases and J shed 0 bases, with 15 bases lying between them. Germline CDR1 reads ENHRY; CDR2 reads SYGVKD. This CDR3 has 16 residues. Study-wide results and caveats: Clones that contracted clustered mainly in CM and EM if CD4+ and in EMRA if CD8+. Pre-infection memory contained some responding clones, which suggested that cross-reactive memory had joined.

This receptor was obtained from a man aged 18 to 29 who had mild COVID-19 (a few samples of this study predate the infection). Cell type and time point are not known. The specimen sequenced was PBMCs or a T cell subset sorted from them (not recorded which). The V and J genes are TRBV10-3 and TRBJ1-2; tentative D call: TRBD1 (6 bases). The CDR3 is CAISGTRDTSNYGYTF. CDR3 DNA sequence: TGTGCCATCAGTGGGACCCGGGACACTTCTAACTATGGCTACACCTTC.